This note documents a single T cell receptor beta chain sequence. Its antigen is unknown. These data come from a study of cytomegalovirus exposure and HLA in healthy donors. PCR primers comprised 60 Vbeta and 13 Jbeta primers. Profiled with immunoSEQ multiplex PCR; TCRdb holds only in-frame clones, not every one. Found here are 130,000 or so clones, roughly 78% of them singletons; the top ten hold roughly 3.1%. The study's findings and limits: It was reportedly the case that the classifier diagnosed cytomegalovirus status with high specificity and sensitivity. What TCR beta sequences reportedly achieved was accurate prediction of HLA-A and HLA-B alleles in most subjects. TCR beta chains associated with HLA were, in a later analysis, more clonally expanded than equally common others.

Trimming pared 6 bases from V and 7 bases from J, leaving 12 bases between. This CDR3 has 13 residues. Germline assignment: CDR1 MRHNA and CDR2 SNTAGT. This sequence joins TRBV6-4 and TRBJ2-2, with a weak D call TRBD2 (6 bases). The clonotype originates from a young man in good health and CMV-seropositive. Sequenced material: PBMCs. CDR3 DNA sequence: TGTGCCAGCAGGTGGCGGGAAATCGGGGAGCTGTTTTTT. Amino acid sequence: CASRWREIGELFF.